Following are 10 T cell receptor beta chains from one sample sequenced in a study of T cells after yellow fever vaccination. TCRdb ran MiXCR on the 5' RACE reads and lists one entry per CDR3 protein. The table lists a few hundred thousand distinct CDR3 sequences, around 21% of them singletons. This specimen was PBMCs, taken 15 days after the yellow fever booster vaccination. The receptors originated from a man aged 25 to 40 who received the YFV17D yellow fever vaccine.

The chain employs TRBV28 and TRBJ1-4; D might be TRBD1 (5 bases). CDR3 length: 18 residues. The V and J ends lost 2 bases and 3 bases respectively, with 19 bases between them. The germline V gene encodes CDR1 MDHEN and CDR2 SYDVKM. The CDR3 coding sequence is TGTGCCAGCAGTTTAGGAGGATGGGGGTCGAGGGCTAATGAAAAACTGTTTTTT. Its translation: CASSLGGWGSRANEKLFF.

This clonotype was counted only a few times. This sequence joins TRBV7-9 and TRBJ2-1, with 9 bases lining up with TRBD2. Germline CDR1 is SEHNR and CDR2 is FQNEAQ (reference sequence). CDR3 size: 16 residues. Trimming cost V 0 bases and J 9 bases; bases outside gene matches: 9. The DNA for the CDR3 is TGTGCCAGCAGCTTAGCGGGACTAGCTGTCACAGGTGAGCAGTTCTTC. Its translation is CASSLAGLAVTGEQFF.

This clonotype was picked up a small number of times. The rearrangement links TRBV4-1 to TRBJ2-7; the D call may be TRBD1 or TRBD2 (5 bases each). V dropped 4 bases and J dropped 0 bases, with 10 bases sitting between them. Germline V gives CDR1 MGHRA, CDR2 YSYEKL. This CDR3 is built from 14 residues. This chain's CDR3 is CASSPRDHSYEQYF. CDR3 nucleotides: TGCGCCAGCAGCCCTCGGGACCACTCCTACGAGCAGTACTTC.

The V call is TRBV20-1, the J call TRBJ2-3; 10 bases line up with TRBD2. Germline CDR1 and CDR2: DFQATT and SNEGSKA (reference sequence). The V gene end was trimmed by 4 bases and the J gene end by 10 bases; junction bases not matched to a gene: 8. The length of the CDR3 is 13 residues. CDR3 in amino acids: CSAKPFSGGSQYF. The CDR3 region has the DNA TGCAGTGCTAAACCCTTTAGCGGGGGGTCGCAGTATTTT.

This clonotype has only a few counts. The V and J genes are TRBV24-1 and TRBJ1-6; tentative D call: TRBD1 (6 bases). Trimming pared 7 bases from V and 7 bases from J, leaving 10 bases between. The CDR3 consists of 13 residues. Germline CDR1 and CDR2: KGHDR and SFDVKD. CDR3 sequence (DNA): TGTGCCACCAGAAGGACAGAGAATTCACCCCTCCACTTT. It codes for CATRRTENSPLHF.

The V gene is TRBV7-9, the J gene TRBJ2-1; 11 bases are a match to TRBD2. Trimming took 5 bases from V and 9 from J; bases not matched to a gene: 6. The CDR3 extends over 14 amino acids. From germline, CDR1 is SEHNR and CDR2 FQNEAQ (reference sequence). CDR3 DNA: TGTGCCAGCAGCCCACCGGGACTAGCGGCTGAGCAGTTCTTC. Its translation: CASSPPGLAAEQFF.

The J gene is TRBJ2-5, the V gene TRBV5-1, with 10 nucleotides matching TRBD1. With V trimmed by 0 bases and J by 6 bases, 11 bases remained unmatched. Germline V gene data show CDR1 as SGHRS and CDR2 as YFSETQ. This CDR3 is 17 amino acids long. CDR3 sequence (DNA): TGCGCCAGCAGCTTGGTCCCTCCGGGACAGGGGATAAAGACCCAGTACTTC. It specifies CASSLVPPGQGIKTQYF.

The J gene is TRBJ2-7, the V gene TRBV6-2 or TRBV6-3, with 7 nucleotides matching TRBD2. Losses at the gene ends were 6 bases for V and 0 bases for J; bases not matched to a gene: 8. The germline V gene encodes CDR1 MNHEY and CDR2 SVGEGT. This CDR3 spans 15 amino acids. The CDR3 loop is CASRNGGSSSYEQYF. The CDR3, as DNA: TGTGCCAGCAGGAACGGGGGGTCGAGCTCCTACGAGCAGTACTTC.

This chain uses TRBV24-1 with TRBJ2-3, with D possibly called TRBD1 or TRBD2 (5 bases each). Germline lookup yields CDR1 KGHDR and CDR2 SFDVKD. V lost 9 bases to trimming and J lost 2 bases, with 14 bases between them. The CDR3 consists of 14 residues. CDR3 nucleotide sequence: TGTGCCACCTCTGAGCCGGGGCCCACAGATACGCAGTATTTT. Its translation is CATSEPGPTDTQYF.

Written as DNA, the CDR3 is TGTGCCAGCAGCTCCCTAAACAGGGATGCCTACGAGCAGTACTTC. This sequence encodes CASSSLNRDAYEQYF. This rearrangement joins TRBV7-9 to TRBJ2-7; the D gene is possibly TRBD1 (6 bases). The germline V gene has CDR1 SEHNR and CDR2 FQNEAQ (reference sequence). Trimming removed 4 bases at V and 2 bases at J, with 15 bases between. There are 15 residues in the CDR3.